Following are 10 T cell receptor beta chains from one sample sequenced in a study of identical twins. TCRdb reprocessed the 5' RACE reads with MiXCR, giving one entry per CDR3 protein. The sample has over 550,000 distinct CDR3 sequences; about 7.6% are singletons. The data also belong to a second study, concerning yellow fever vaccine responses in identical twins.

The sample comprised PBMCs. The receptors here all came from a young woman in good health.

This clonotype has just a few counts. V gene TRBV3-1 combines with J gene TRBJ1-2, with D uncertain. V lost 0 bases and J lost 5, with 1 base in between. Per the germline V gene, CDR1 is LGHDT and CDR2 is YNNKEL (reference sequence). The CDR3 contains 11 residues. The CDR3 region has the DNA TGTGCCAGCAGCCAAGAATATGGCTACACCTTC. Translated: CASSQEYGYTF.

This clonotype was seen more than once but under ten times. This chain links TRBV10-3 with TRBJ2-7; perhaps TRBD2 as D (6 bases). Per germline, CDR1 ENHRY and CDR2 SYGVKD. There are 15 residues in the CDR3. The V end lost 5 bases, the J end lost 1 base, and 15 bases lay between the germline ends. The CDR3 region is CAISWGTPASYEQYF. CDR3 in DNA: TGTGCCATCAGTTGGGGGACTCCAGCGTCCTACGAGCAGTACTTC.

This clonotype has a count of ten or more. The chain couples TRBV10-3 to TRBJ2-1, with 13 bases aligning to TRBD2. CDR1 and CDR2 from the germline V gene are ENHRY and SYGVKD. V lost 0 bases to trimming and J lost 4 bases; unmatched junction nucleotides: 6. The CDR3 sequence is 18 residues long. The CDR3 DNA is TGTGCCATCAGTGAGTCGGGACTAGCGGGAAGTCGGTACAATGAGCAGTTCTTC. Its translation is CAISESGLAGSRYNEQFF.

This clonotype was observed a few times. The rearrangement joins TRBV10-2 to TRBJ2-3; possible D gene TRBD2, 5 bases. CDR3 length: 16 residues. In germline, CDR1 is WSHSY, CDR2 SAAADI. With 2 bases removed from V and 1 base from J, the gap between germline ends came to 13 bases. The CDR3, as DNA: TGCGCCAGCAGTGAGAGGCTATGGGGAGGCACAGATACGCAGTATTTT. It codes for CASSERLWGGTDTQYF.

This clonotype was seen at least ten times. The chain recombines TRBV28 with TRBJ2-5, with TRBD2 matching 8 bases. The CDR3 spans 15 residues. Germline trimming cut 6 bases from V and 2 bases from J; bases unmatched to any gene: 8. Per the germline V gene, CDR1 is MDHEN and CDR2 is SYDVKM. CDR3: CASRGVAGKQETQYF. CDR3 bases: TGTGCCAGCAGGGGGGTAGCGGGAAAGCAAGAGACCCAGTACTTC.

This rearrangement joins TRBV5-1 to TRBJ2-3; D possibly corresponds to TRBD2 (6 bases). The CDR3 is made up of 18 amino acids. Germline lookup yields CDR1 SGHRS and CDR2 YFSETQ. Between the trimmed V and J ends, which lost 0 bases and 3 bases, there was a span of 20 bases. CDR3 sequence: CASSLAGQVGGRTDTQYF. The CDR3 DNA is TGCGCCAGCAGCTTGGCGGGTCAGGTGGGGGGAAGGACAGATACGCAGTATTTT.

The table lists this clonotype with many counts. The chain joins TRBV5-1 to TRBJ2-5, with TRBD1 matching over 8 bases. Germline V gene sequence: CDR1 SGHRS, CDR2 YFSETQ. The length of the CDR3 is 15 residues. The ends lost 5 bases at V and 9 bases at J; junction bases unmatched: 15. The DNA of the CDR3 is TGCGCCAGCAGGAAGTCGACAGGGGCCGCGCCGGCCCAGTACTTC. This gives the protein CASRKSTGAAPAQYF.

The sample holds a few counts of this clonotype. This chain links TRBV9 with TRBJ2-3; 7 nucleotides align to TRBD2. Germline V gives CDR1 SGDLS, CDR2 YYNGEE. V shed 4 bases and J 0 bases; nucleotides not matched to a gene: 5. CDR3 length equals 15 residues. DNA for the CDR3: TGTGCCAGCAGCCACGGGGGGTCTAGCACAGATACGCAGTATTTT. Amino acid sequence: CASSHGGSSTDTQYF.

This clonotype has just a few counts. V usage is TRBV16 and J usage is TRBJ2-1; perhaps D is TRBD1 or TRBD2 (6 bases each). With 2 bases removed from V and 7 bases from J, the gap between germline ends came to 12 bases. This CDR3 spans 14 amino acids. Germline assignment: CDR1 KGHSY and CDR2 FQNENV. CDR3 protein: CASSQNRGGNEQFF. In DNA form, the CDR3 reads TGTGCCAGCAGCCAAAACCGAGGGGGGAATGAGCAGTTCTTC.

This chain links TRBV29-1 with TRBJ1-2; the match to TRBD1 covers 7 bases. Germline assignment: CDR1 SQVTM and CDR2 ANQGSEA. J gave up 7 bases and V 5 bases, and 1 base lay outside the gene matches. This CDR3 spans 10 amino acids. This CDR3 is CSVRQGGYTF. CDR3 DNA sequence: TGCAGCGTTCGACAGGGTGGCTACACCTTC.